Below are 27 T cell receptor delta chains sequenced from a single sample in a study of gamma-delta T cells after stem cell transplantation. TCRdb re-processed the RT-PCR reads via CATT. The data contain around 440 delta-chain clones, around two fifths of them singletons. The sample consisted of gamma-delta T cells. These receptor sequences come from a human donor. It is not recorded whose cells these are; they may come from a transplant donor.

As regards this clone: This probably arose from a read error, given a far larger clone one base away. The rearrangement links TRDV2 to TRDJ1; 8 nucleotides agree with TRDD3. The CDR3 loop spans 17 amino acids. Germline V lookup: CDR1 GEAIGNYY, CDR2 EKD. The CDR3 DNA reads as TGTGCCTGTGGCACCGTTACTGGGGGCCCATACACCGATAAACTCATCTTT. Its translation: CACGTVTGGPYTDKLIF.

The V gene is TRDV1, the J gene TRDJ1, with 8 bases aligning to TRDD3. V shed 0 bases and J 1 base; nucleotides not matched to a gene: 31. The CDR3 sequence is 25 residues long. The germline V gene has CDR1 TSWWSYY and CDR2 QGS. The CDR3 loop reads CALGELNFIGFIGQLGAPATDKLIF. Written as DNA, the CDR3 is TGTGCTCTTGGGGAACTTAATTTCATCGGGTTTATCGGGCAACTGGGGGCCCCAGCCACCGATAAACTCATCTTT.

This clone appeared a single time. The chain recombines TRDV1 with TRDJ1; TRDD3 might be the D (6 bases). Trimming left V 2 bases short and J 0 bases short, with 13 bases between. CDR3 length: 16 amino acids. Germline CDR1 is TSWWSYY and CDR2 is QGS. The CDR3: CALGEWGLTYTDKLIF. In DNA form, the CDR3 reads TGTGCTCTTGGGGAATGGGGGTTGACGTACACCGATAAACTCATCTTT.

This chain joins TRDV2 and TRDJ3; TRDD3 agrees at 12 bases. V lost 0 bases to trimming and J lost 0 bases; unmatched junction nucleotides: 11. Germline V lookup: CDR1 GEAIGNYY, CDR2 EKD. There are 22 residues in the CDR3. The CDR3 sequence is CACDTSGTGGYPSSWDTRQMFF. The DNA of the CDR3 is TGTGCCTGTGACACCAGCGGTACTGGGGGATACCCGAGCTCCTGGGACACCCGACAGATGTTTTTC.

The CDR3 loop reads CACDTLTVGDTVDKLIF. The DNA for the CDR3 is TGTGCCTGTGACACCCTCACTGTGGGGGATACAGTCGATAAACTCATCTTT. This chain connects TRDV2 to TRDJ1, with 10 bases lining up with TRDD3. The CDR3 length is 17 residues. Trimming removed 0 bases from V and 4 bases from J; junction bases left unmatched: 10. Germline V gives CDR1 GEAIGNYY, CDR2 EKD.

This clone is large by share. The J gene is TRDJ1, the V gene TRDV2; 12 nucleotides match TRDD3. Germline V gives CDR1 GEAIGNYY, CDR2 EKD. The CDR3 runs to 18 residues. Trimming at V came to 3 bases and at J to 0 bases, leaving 10 bases not matched to a gene. CDR3 region: CACDPITGGYPYTDKLIF. CDR3 bases: TGTGCCTGTGACCCAATTACTGGGGGATACCCCTACACCGATAAACTCATCTTT.

By proportion, this clone is large. The chain combines TRDV1 with TRDJ1, with 11 bases identical to TRDD3. Germline V gives CDR1 TSWWSYY, CDR2 QGS. This CDR3 has 21 residues. The V gene end was trimmed by 1 base and the J gene end by 1 base; junction bases not matched to a gene: 17. CDR3 DNA: TGTGCTCTTGGGGAACACCGGTCCTCGCACTGGGGGATAGCCAGCACCGATAAACTCATCTTT. Amino acid sequence: CALGEHRSSHWGIASTDKLIF.

The V and J genes are TRDV2 and TRDJ1; D perhaps matches TRDD3 (6 bases). CDR3 length: 13 amino acids. The V gene lost 3 bases and the J gene lost 6 bases, with 13 bases spanning the gap. Per germline, CDR1 GEAIGNYY and CDR2 EKD. CDR3 in amino acids: CACDALGANKLIF. The CDR3 DNA is TGTGCCTGTGACGCCTTGGGGGCCAATAAACTCATCTTT.

As for this clone: One base separates it from a far larger clone, so it is likely a read error. Within the sample, other DNA sequences also encode this same CDR3. The rearrangement links TRDV3 to TRDJ1; TRDD2 is a possible D gene (5 bases). Germline CDR1 TVYSNPD, CDR2 GDNSRS (reference sequence). This CDR3 is built from 18 residues. Trimming cost V 2 bases and J 0 bases, with 25 bases left between them. CDR3 nucleotides: TGTGCCTTTCGACCCACCTTTACCTACCTATGGTACACCGATAAACTCATCTTT. Its protein product is CAFRPTFTYLWYTDKLIF.

This clone has a handful of counts. One base away lies a much larger clone, so this may be a sequencing read error. Different DNA sequences within this sample yield the same CDR3. J is TRDJ1 and V is TRDV1; D might be TRDD3 (6 bases). Between the trimmed V and J ends, which lost 5 bases and 0 bases, there was a span of 43 bases. The CDR3 sequence is 25 residues long. Germline V CDR1 and CDR2: TSWWSYY, QGS. The CDR3 DNA follows: TGTGCTCTTGGGTCATCGCCCGAGAGCTGGGGCGTCATATCCTGGATCTTCTCGTACACCGATAAACTCATCTTT. Its translation is CALGSSPESWGVISWIFSYTDKLIF.

This clone has only a few counts. The amino acid sequence in TCRdb belongs to a much larger clone and departs from this DNA's translation at residue 10, likely a sequencing read error; the sequence shown is translated from the DNA. J is TRDJ1 and V is TRDV1, with a weak D call TRDD3 (5 bases). Trimming removed 6 bases from V and 7 bases from J, with 18 bases in between. This CDR3 comprises 14 residues. Germline CDR1 and CDR2: TSWWSYY and QGS. CDR3 in DNA: TGTGCTCTTGGACGAGGGATCCCTCACCCTAAACTCATCTTT. Translated, it gives CALGRGIPHPKLIF.

By proportion, this clone is large. The chain uses TRDV1 and TRDJ1; D possibly matches TRDD2 or TRDD3 (6 bases each). Trimming removed 2 bases at V and 2 bases at J, with 27 bases between. Looked up from germline, CDR1 is TSWWSYY and CDR2 is QGS. The length of the CDR3 is 20 residues. CDR3 region: CALGETRSYFRYWVTDKLIF. CDR3 coding DNA: TGTGCTCTTGGGGAAACACGATCCTACTTTCGGTACTGGGTTACCGATAAACTCATCTTT.

In the case of this clone: A much larger clone lies one base from this, so it may be a read error. Within the sample, other DNA sequences also encode this same CDR3. The chain joins TRDV1 to TRDJ1; TRDD3 matches at 11 bases. The CDR3 loop spans 24 amino acids. Germline values: CDR1 TSWWSYY, CDR2 QGS. The CDR3: CALGELKPPLPRTGGYWGTDKLIF. The CDR3 nucleotides read TGTGCTCTTGGGGAACTTAAGCCCCCCCTTCCTAGGACTGGGGGATATTGGGGCACCGATAAACTCATCTTC.

In this sample, this clone turned up a few times. The protein TCRdb lists belongs to a much larger clone and differs from this DNA's translation at residue 14, which points to a read error; the protein shown is made from the DNA. V gene TRDV1 combines with J gene TRDJ1; 7 bases map to TRDD3. With 0 bases clipped from V and 8 bases from J, the junction kept 27 bases outside the gene matches. The CDR3 totals 21 residues. Germline V gene data show CDR1 as TSWWSYY and CDR2 as QGS. CDR3 nucleotide sequence: TGTGCTCTTGGGGAACTCGCCCTACTGGGTATTGCGCTGAGGGATACAGGCAAACTCATCTTT. Encoded protein: CALGELALLGIALRDTGKLIF.

Within the sample, this clone is large. J is TRDJ1 and V is TRDV2; 12 nucleotides match TRDD3. Losses at the gene ends were 0 bases for V and 7 bases for J; bases not matched to a gene: 17. CDR1 is GEAIGNYY and CDR2 is EKD in the germline V gene. The CDR3 is 19 residues long. The DNA of the CDR3 is TGTGCCTGTGACACCATTCTACTGGGGGATACAGAAGGGACGGGTAAACTCATCTTT. Protein sequence: CACDTILLGDTEGTGKLIF.

With regard to this clone: With a far larger clone one base away, a read error is the likely cause. Other DNA sequences in this sample translate to the same CDR3. The chain joins TRDV1 to TRDJ1; TRDD3 aligns across 12 bases. J lost 8 bases, V lost 0 bases, and 22 bases had no gene match. This CDR3 contains 21 residues. Germline V gene data show CDR1 as TSWWSYY and CDR2 as QGS. CDR3 DNA sequence: TGTGCTCTTGGGGAACTCGCCCTACTGGGTATTGCGCTGGGGGATACGGGCAAACTCATCTTT. Translated: CALGELALLGIALGDTGKLIF.

This clone is deemed medium-sized (0.01 to 0.1%). The rearrangement uses TRDV1 and TRDJ1; tentative D call: TRDD3 (7 bases). V dropped 2 bases and J dropped 8 bases, with 36 bases sitting between them. This CDR3 region has 21 residues. The germline gives CDR1 TSWWSYY, CDR2 QGS. CDR3 in amino acids: CALGEFLPPSFTGARYIKLIF. The CDR3 DNA is TGTGCTCTTGGGGAATTCCTTCCCCCCTCTTTTACTGGGGCCCGATACATCAAACTCATCTTT.

This clone was seen a few times. A far larger clone is one base from this, pointing to a likely read error. Distinct nucleotide sequences in the sample also encode this CDR3. The chain links TRDV2 to TRDJ1; maybe TRDD3 (5 bases). The V gene's germline CDR1 is GEAIGNYY and CDR2 EKD. The CDR3 runs 18 residues. The V end lost 0 bases, the J end lost 8 bases, and 27 bases lay between the germline ends. The CDR3 coding sequence is TGTGCCTGTGACACCCTGAATCTGTCTCCTGGGAGAGGGAGCAAACTCATCTTT. It is translated as CACDTLNLSPGRGSKLIF.

This clone is large in the sample. The chain links TRDV1 to TRDJ1; 13 bases are a match to TRDD3. The junction had 15 bases not matched to a gene; V was cut back by 2 bases and J by 0 bases. The CDR3 totals 21 residues. Germline V lookup: CDR1 TSWWSYY, CDR2 QGS. This CDR3 is CALGEAGLYWGIRGNTDKLIF. The CDR3 region has the DNA TGTGCTCTTGGGGAAGCGGGCCTATACTGGGGGATACGCGGCAACACCGATAAACTCATCTTT.

By sample fraction, this clone is large (0.1 to 1%). V is TRDV1 and J is TRDJ1; D is perhaps TRDD2 (6 bases). Germline V gene data show CDR1 as TSWWSYY and CDR2 as QGS. The CDR3 is made up of 14 amino acids. V dropped 8 bases and J dropped 8 bases, with 21 bases sitting between them. The CDR3 loop is CALSHAFPRIKLIF. The CDR3 region has the DNA TGTGCTCTTTCCCACGCCTTCCCCCGGATAAAACTCATCTTT.

The chain carries TRDV2 and TRDJ1; 12 bases align to TRDD3. V shed 0 bases, J shed 1 base, and the junction held 11 bases outside the gene matches. The CDR3 is 19 amino acids. Germline V CDR1 and CDR2: GEAIGNYY, EKD. The CDR3 here is CACDTVAGGYGARTDKLIF. The CDR3 DNA is TGTGCCTGTGACACCGTAGCTGGGGGATACGGGGCTCGCACCGATAAACTCATCTTT.

A word on this clone: TCRdb lists the protein of a much larger clone for this DNA, which differs at residue 3, so this is likely a read error; the protein given here is translated from the DNA itself. The chain has TRDV2 and TRDJ2, with 11 bases matching TRDD3. CDR1 and CDR2 (germline): GEAIGNYY, EKD. This CDR3 is built from 21 residues. The CDR3 region is CARDTWDSQVLGDRATAQLFF. The CDR3 DNA reads as TGTGCCCGTGACACCTGGGATTCCCAAGTACTGGGGGATAGAGCGACAGCACAACTCTTCTTT.

Concerning this clone itself: One end of the junction is discordant with germline, which a read error may explain. The chain recombines TRDV2 with TRDJ1; the match to TRDD3 covers 7 bases. Per germline, CDR1 GEAIGNYY and CDR2 EKD. CDR3 length: 15 residues. The CDR3, as DNA: TGTGCCTGTGACACCGTTGGTCTTGGGGGAGATAAGCTCATCTTT. Translated: CACDTVGLGGDKLIF.

This clone is deemed large. V and J are TRDV1 and TRDJ1; perhaps TRDD3 as D (5 bases). Trimming stripped 1 base from V and 8 bases from J, with 17 bases between. CDR3 length: 15 amino acids. The germline V gene has CDR1 TSWWSYY and CDR2 QGS. The CDR3, as DNA: TGTGCTCTTGGGGAACCGGGAGGATATTGGCGAAAACTCATCTTT. As protein: CALGEPGGYWRKLIF.

This clone was seen more than once but under ten times. A far larger clone differs by one base, so this is likely a read error. At the DNA level, this CDR3 is encoded by other sequences in the same sample as well. The chain links TRDV2 to TRDJ1; 8 bases fit TRDD3. The CDR3 contains 15 residues. V lost 4 bases to trimming and J lost 5 bases; unmatched junction nucleotides: 11. Looked up from germline, CDR1 is GEAIGNYY and CDR2 is EKD. DNA of the CDR3: TGTGCCTGTGAATCCGTACTGGGGGTGTCTGATAAACTCATCTTT. Translating it yields CACESVLGVSDKLIF.

Note on this clone: TCRdb assigns this DNA the protein of a much larger clone, which departs from its translation at residue 9; this likely reflects a read error, and the protein shown comes from translating the DNA. The chain uses TRDV2 and TRDJ1; a possible D gene is TRDD3 (5 bases). The CDR3 is made up of 18 amino acids. The V and J ends lost 0 bases and 7 bases respectively, with 26 bases between them. CDR1 and CDR2 (germline): GEAIGNYY, EKD. The CDR3 DNA sequence: TGTGCCTGTGACACCCTGAATCTGCCTCCTGGGAGAGGGAGTAAACTCATCTTT. As protein: CACDTLNLPPGRGSKLIF.

This clone was counted once. The J gene is TRDJ1, the V gene TRDV2; 10 nucleotides align to TRDD3. The J segment lost 6 bases and the V segment lost 2 bases, leaving 11 bases of the junction unmatched. Germline-derived CDR1 and CDR2 are GEAIGNYY and EKD. CDR3 size: 16 residues. Here the CDR3 reads CACDKVGDTGDYKLIF. In DNA form, the CDR3 reads TGTGCCTGTGACAAGGTGGGGGATACAGGGGACTATAAACTCATCTTT.